There are many counts of the clone carrying this T cell receptor beta chain. Antigen: not known. The data belong to a study of identical twins. TCRdb processed the 5' RACE reads anew with MiXCR; each CDR3 protein has one entry. The sample lists 250,000 or so distinct CDR3 sequences, 7.5% occurring once. This CDR3 spans 15 amino acids. Trimming took off 0 bases at V and 0 bases at J, with 9 bases between the two ends. Germline V gene sequence: CDR1 DFQATT, CDR2 SNEGSKA (reference sequence). Whole-study findings and limits: Within monozygotic twins, out-of-frame TCR alpha sharing was underestimated by the models.

These data are also associated with another study on yellow fever vaccine responses in identical twins.

Source material: CD8+ T cells sorted from blood. The chain has TRBV20-1 and TRBJ2-1; no clear D. This receptor was obtained from a woman younger than 35 in good health. The CDR3 spells CSARDYRSSYNEQFF. The CDR3 DNA sequence: TGCAGTGCTAGAGATTATCGGAGCTCCTACAATGAGCAGTTCTTC.